This passage covers 5 T cell receptor beta chains from one sample sequenced in a study of PD-1 blockade in classical Hodgkin lymphoma. Each of the patients experienced relapse following autologous stem cell transplantation, and their brentuximab vedotin exposure differed. The authors enriched CD8+ T cells from thawed PBMCs via magnetic negative selection. Generated by immunoSEQ multiplex PCR, the TCRdb table keeps only in-frame clones and is missing some. The repertoire holds roughly 5,700 clones, 82% seen once, with about 9.3% in the top ten. The sample here was CD8+ T cells from blood, taken at baseline. All receptors come from a human donor with classical Hodgkin lymphoma.

The J gene is TRBJ2-2, the V gene TRBV19; D possibly corresponds to TRBD2 (6 bases). The germline V gene encodes CDR1 LNHDA and CDR2 SQIVND (reference sequence). The CDR3 totals 14 residues. The CDR3 spells CATKDGGNTGELFF. The CDR3, as DNA: TGTGCTACAAAGGACGGGGGGAACACCGGGGAGCTGTTTTTT.

The V gene is TRBV6-6, the J gene TRBJ2-7; D is unclear. CDR3 length: 12 amino acids. Germline assignment: CDR1 MNHNY and CDR2 SVGAGI (reference sequence). Trimming removed 6 bases from V and 7 bases from J, with 13 bases in between. CDR3 coding DNA: TGTGCCAGCAGCCCCCCCTCCGAAGAGCAGTACTTC. Protein product: CASSPPSEEQYF.

The J gene is TRBJ2-7, the V gene TRBV4-3, with D possibly matching TRBD2 (5 bases). The CDR3 contains 14 residues. CDR1 LGHNA and CDR2 YSLEER come from the germline V gene. V lost 1 base, J lost 6 bases, and 13 bases lay in between. The CDR3 loop reads CASSQVVVRGEQYF. CDR3 in DNA: TGCGCCAGCAGCCAAGTGGTGGTACGGGGCGAGCAGTACTTC.

By share of the sample, this clone is large. The rearrangement links TRBV4-3 to TRBJ2-7; D may be TRBD2 (5 bases). The ends were cut back, 3 bases at V and 7 bases at J, with 16 bases in the middle. The CDR3 is made up of 14 amino acids. The V gene's germline CDR1 is LGHNA and CDR2 YSLEER. The CDR3 region is CASSHRTGRGEQYF. DNA of the CDR3: TGCGCCAGCAGCCACCGGACTGGCCGTGGGGAGCAGTACTTC.

The chain combines TRBV7-6 with TRBJ2-7, with D perhaps matching TRBD1 or TRBD2 (5 bases each). Trimming left V 5 bases short and J 4 bases short, with 18 bases between. The germline gives CDR1 SGHVS, CDR2 FNYEAQ. The CDR3 runs to 15 residues. The DNA of the CDR3 is TGTGCCAGCAGCCCTGCAGGGACCTCCCATTACGAGCAGTACTTC. It translates to CASSPAGTSHYEQYF.